This is a list of T cell receptor delta chains from one sample in a study of Vδ1+ human thymocytes. TCRdb fed the multiplex PCR reads to CATT. The sample yields fewer than 90,000 delta-chain clones, around 30% seen once. The material sequenced was Vdelta1+ gamma-delta thymocytes from the thymus. Receptors were obtained from a boy under three years old who had congenital heart surgery. Each CDR3 is given with its conserved first and last residue. A D gene is named only where the DNA matches it firmly. Clone size is not always given. Where it is, it says once, few, many or a class for expanded clones.

v_call	clone_size	cdr3_length	j_call	d_call	cdr3_aa	cdr3_nt
TRDV2	-	20	TRDJ1	TRDD3	CACDTGVRRGIRPYTDKLIF	TGTGCCTGTGACACCGGTGTTCGGAGGGGGATACGCCCGTACACCGATAAACTCATCTTT
TRDV1	-	23	TRDJ1	TRDD3	CALGELQTRRYWGITGATDKLIF	TGTGCTCTTGGGGAACTGCAGACCAGGCGGTACTGGGGGATAACGGGGGCTACCGATAAACTCATCTTT
TRDV3	few	16	TRDJ1	TRDD3	CASYWGITLHTDKLIF	TGTGCCTCCTACTGGGGGATTACTCTGCACACCGATAAACTCATCTTT
TRDV1	few	17	TRDJ1	-	CALGALPGVGYTDKLIF	TGTGCTCTTGGGGCTCTTCCGGGTGTTGGGTACACCGATAAACTCATCTTT
TRDV1	few	20	TRDJ1	TRDD3	CALGETMVLRGVGDTDKLIF	TGTGCTCTTGGGGAAACGATGGTCCTACGAGGCGTGGGGGATACCGATAAACTCATCTTT
TRDV1	-	22	TRDJ1	TRDD3	CALGIRPSLYWGRRGNTDKLIF	TGTGCTCTTGGGATCCGGCCTTCCTTGTACTGGGGGAGACGGGGGAACACCGATAAACTCATCTTT
TRDV1	few	22	TRDJ1	-	CALGEPKIRGNYPKRQSEQLIF	TGTGCTCTTGGGGAGCCCAAAATTCGGGGGAACTATCCGAAAAGACAATCCGAGCAACTCATCTTT
TRDV1	few	22	TRDJ1	TRDD3	CALGENWGLWGWGIRSPDKLIF	TGTGCTCTTGGGGAAAATTGGGGGCTTTGGGGCTGGGGGATACGCAGTCCCGATAAACTCATCTTT
TRDV1	few	22	TRDJ1	-	CALGELAFLRTGGDARRDKLIF	TGTGCTCTTGGGGAACTAGCCTTCCTCCGTACTGGGGGCGATGCCCGACGGGATAAACTCATCTTT
TRDV1	-	14	TRDJ1	TRDD3	CALGELRGIQKLIF	TGTGCTCTTGGGGAACTAAGGGGGATACAGAAACTCATCTTT
TRDV1	-	22	TRDJ1	TRDD3	CALGELETYPVLGAPSENKLIF	TGTGCTCTTGGGGAACTAGAAACCTATCCCGTACTGGGGGCCCCTTCGGAAAATAAACTCATCTTT
TRDV1	few	21	TRDJ1	TRDD3	CALGEFVPYWGHTEDTDKLIF	TGTGCTCTTGGGGAATTCGTCCCCTACTGGGGGCATACAGAGGACACCGATAAACTCATCTTT
TRDV1	-	15	TRDJ1	-	CALGELQNDKAGLIF	TGTGCTCTTGGGGAACTACAAAATGATAAGGCGGGACTCATCTTT
TRDV1	-	17	TRDJ1	-	CALGGTPLYWNTYKLIF	TGTGCTCTTGGGGGAACACCCCTTTACTGGAACACCTATAAACTCATCTTT
TRDV1	-	19	TRDJ1	TRDD3	CALGDHPGGGIRYTDKLIF	TGTGCTCTTGGGGACCACCCCGGGGGAGGGATACGCTACACCGATAAACTCATCTTT
TRDV1	few	18	TRDJ1	-	CALGNRTGSLPHTDKLIF	TGTGCTCTTGGGAACCGAACGGGCTCCCTCCCCCACACCGATAAACTCATCTTT
TRDV1	-	19	TRDJ1	TRDD2	CALGAFLPTPTCDTDKLIF	TGTGCTCTTGGGGCCTTCCTTCCTACTCCTACCTGTGACACCGATAAACTCATCTTT
TRDV1	-	19	TRDJ1	TRDD3	CALGPRIGIRFPYTDKLIF	TGTGCTCTTGGGCCCCGGATCGGGATACGCTTTCCGTACACCGATAAACTCATCTTT
TRDV1	few	22	TRDJ1	TRDD3	CALGDFPTSDLYWGIQTDKLIF	TGTGCTCTTGGGGATTTTCCCACCTCTGATTTATACTGGGGGATACAGACCGATAAACTCATCTTT
TRDV1	-	18	TRDJ1	-	CALGSYAGDTTYTDKLIF	TGTGCTCTTGGGAGCTACGCGGGGGACACGACGTACACCGATAAACTCATCTTT
TRDV2	-	17	TRDJ1	TRDD3	CACGTGDDTWYTDKLIF	TGTGCCTGTGGCACGGGGGATGACACCTGGTACACCGATAAACTCATCTTT
TRDV1	-	22	TRDJ1	TRDD3	CALGELQVQSWGYGGYTDKLIF	TGTGCTCTTGGGGAACTACAAGTCCAAAGTTGGGGATACGGGGGGTACACCGATAAACTCATCTTT
TRDV1	-	18	TRDJ1	TRDD3	CALGPLRAAGGVTDKLIF	TGTGCTCTTGGGCCTCTCCGGGCTGCTGGGGGAGTCACCGATAAACTCATCTTT
TRDV1	-	19	TRDJ1	-	CALGETCLAIHAYTDKLIF	TGTGCTCTTGGGGAAACCTGCCTGGCCATACATGCCTACACCGATAAACTCATCTTT
TRDV1	-	21	TRDJ1	TRDD3	CALGERGIIHSWGIETDKLIF	TGTGCTCTTGGGGAAAGGGGGATCATTCATTCCTGGGGGATAGAGACCGATAAACTCATCTTT
TRDV1	few	16	TRDJ1	TRDD3	CALGELLRLGDTALIF	TGTGCTCTTGGGGAACTTTTACGTCTGGGGGATACGGCACTCATCTTT
TRDV1	-	22	TRDJ1	TRDD3	CALGDPRGYQNCTGGYKDKLIF	TGTGCTCTTGGGGACCCCCGGGGGTACCAGAACTGTACTGGGGGGTATAAAGATAAACTCATCTTT
TRDV2	few	16	TRDJ1	TRDD3	CATYLLGDPYTDKLIF	TGTGCCACCTATCTACTGGGGGATCCCTACACCGATAAACTCATCTTT
TRDV1	-	16	TRDJ1	TRDD3	CALGDPLGDLTDKLIF	TGTGCTCTTGGGGACCCCCTGGGGGATCTCACCGATAAACTCATCTTT
TRDV1	few	18	TRDJ1	-	CALGGAIRPYSTTDKLIF	TGTGCTCTTGGGGGGGCAATACGGCCCTACTCCACGACCGATAAACTCATCTTT
TRDV1	once	21	TRDJ1	TRDD3	CALGTNLGLPTDWGISLKLIF	TGTGCTCTTGGGACCAACCTCGGCCTTCCCACGGACTGGGGGATAAGTCTGAAACTCATCTTT
TRDV1	few	15	TRDJ1	-	CALGVLPVPQRKLIF	TGTGCTCTTGGGGTTTTACCGGTACCCCAACGAAAACTCATCTTT
TRDV1	-	26	TRDJ1	TRDD3	CALGDPQAFPYWGIQPRTRNTDKLIF	TGTGCTCTTGGGGACCCCCAGGCCTTCCCGTACTGGGGGATACAGCCTCGGACCCGGAACACCGATAAACTCATCTTT
TRDV1	few	21	TRDJ1	TRDD3	CALGELEVPVWGIGETDKLIF	TGTGCTCTTGGGGAACTAGAAGTTCCCGTCTGGGGGATAGGTGAGACCGATAAACTCATCTTT
TRDV1	-	18	TRDJ1	-	CALVGIWGPHGPGDKLIF	TGTGCTCTTGTGGGCATCTGGGGACCCCACGGGCCCGGCGATAAACTCATCTTT
TRDV1	-	18	TRDJ1	TRDD3	CALGPPTLPGGHTDKLIF	TGTGCTCTTGGGCCCCCCACCCTCCCTGGGGGACACACCGATAAACTCATCTTT